A selection of T cell receptor beta chains follows, all from one sample in a study of control samples from healthy donors and cancer patients. Sequenced by immunoSEQ multiplex PCR; TCRdb stores in-frame clones only, minus some. The table shows 150,000 or so clones, with approximately 96% occurring only once. Source material: blood. The source is a woman aged 40 to 50 in good health. Each CDR3 is given with its conserved first and last residue. The D gene is left open where the match is weak. Not every row has a clone size; where given, it reads once, few, many or a size class.

CATSDFWGVPLHF TGTGCCACCAGTGATTTTTGGGGAGTACCCCTCCACTTT TRBJ1-6 NA NA TRBV24-1 13
CASTSVAGSSSEQYF TGTGCCAGCACCTCCGTAGCGGGAAGCTCCTCCGAGCAGTACTTC TRBJ2-7 TRBD2 NA TRBV7-2 15
CASSVRGGSTEAFF TGTGCCAGCAGCGTACGGGGGGGCTCGACTGAAGCTTTCTTT TRBJ1-1 NA once TRBV9 14
CSAGEADVGDTEAFF TGCAGCGCTGGGGAAGCGGACGTTGGAGACACTGAAGCTTTCTTT TRBJ1-1 NA once TRBV29-1 15
CASSHPGSTEAFF TGTGCCAGCAGTCACCCGGGATCCACTGAAGCTTTCTTT TRBJ1-1 NA NA TRBV6-6 13
CASSVTRRVSDTQYF TGCGCCAGCAGCGTCACACGGAGGGTCTCAGATACGCAGTATTTT TRBJ2-3 NA NA TRBV5-1 15
CASSELVWVGNSPLHF TGCGCCAGCAGTGAGTTGGTATGGGTAGGGAATTCACCCCTCCACTTT TRBJ1-6 NA NA TRBV10-2 16
CASTGGVYSGANVLTF TGTGCCAGTACCGGCGGGGTTTACTCTGGGGCCAACGTCCTGACTTTC TRBJ2-6 NA NA TRBV19 16
CASGLGLVRETQYF TGTGCTAGTGGTCTGGGACTAGTTAGAGAGACCCAGTACTTC TRBJ2-5 TRBD2 NA TRBV12-5 14
CASSPPGTGNQPQHF TGTGCCAGCAGCCCGCCCGGGACAGGAAATCAGCCCCAGCATTTT TRBJ1-5 TRBD1 once TRBV7-2 15
CASSQGGRNQPQHF TGCGCCAGCAGCCAAGGGGGCCGAAATCAGCCCCAGCATTTT TRBJ1-5 NA NA TRBV4-3 14
CASSVEDFNYGYTF TGTGCCAGCAGCGTAGAGGACTTTAACTATGGCTACACCTTC TRBJ1-2 NA NA TRBV9 14
CSVAGRANYGYTF TGCAGCGTTGCAGGAAGAGCTAACTATGGCTACACCTTC TRBJ1-2 NA NA TRBV29-1 13
CASSSGTGSKYEQYF TGTGCCAGCAGCTCCGGGACAGGGTCTAAGTACGAGCAGTACTTC TRBJ2-7 TRBD1 NA TRBV5-4 15
CASSGPGLAGFEQYF TGTGCCAGCAGCGGCCCGGGACTAGCGGGTTTCGAGCAGTACTTC TRBJ2-7 TRBD2 NA TRBV7-2 15
CASSRISGELFF TGTGCCAGCAGCCGAATTAGCGGGGAGCTGTTTTTT TRBJ2-2 NA once TRBV7-2 12
CASSTRGGELFF TGTGCCAGCAGCACGAGGGGCGGGGAGCTGTTTTTT TRBJ2-2 NA NA TRBV7-2 12
CASSVLAGGYEQFF TGTGCCAGCAGTGTACTAGCGGGAGGGTATGAGCAGTTCTTC TRBJ2-1 TRBD2 NA TRBV6-4 14
CASSQDLFDSGNYEQYF TGCGCCAGCAGCCAAGATCTTTTCGATAGCGGGAATTACGAGCAGTACTTC TRBJ2-7 TRBD2 NA TRBV4-3 17
CASSLSEAFF TGTGCCAGCAGCTTATCAGAAGCTTTCTTT TRBJ1-1 NA NA TRBV7-2 10
CASSKTSGRFNEQFF TGTGCCAGCAGTAAGACTAGCGGGAGATTCAATGAGCAGTTCTTC TRBJ2-1 TRBD2 NA TRBV6-5 15
CAWQTLTREKLFF TGTGCCTGGCAAACCCTAACGAGGGAAAAACTGTTTTTT TRBJ1-4 NA NA TRBV30 13
CASRSEGVLTEAFF TGTGCTAGTAGGTCGGAAGGGGTATTGACTGAAGCTTTCTTT TRBJ1-1 NA NA TRBV12-5 14
CATRLSNSDTQYF TGTGCCACCCGCCTTTCAAACTCAGATACGCAGTATTTT TRBJ2-3 NA few TRBV19 13
CASSEKFAGINEKLFF TGTGCCAGCAGTGAGAAGTTTGCGGGCATTAATGAAAAACTGTTTTTT TRBJ1-4 NA NA TRBV6-1 16
CASSPGWDIEETQYF TGTGCCAGCAGCCCGGGGTGGGACATAGAAGAGACCCAGTACTTC TRBJ2-5 NA NA TRBV4-2 15